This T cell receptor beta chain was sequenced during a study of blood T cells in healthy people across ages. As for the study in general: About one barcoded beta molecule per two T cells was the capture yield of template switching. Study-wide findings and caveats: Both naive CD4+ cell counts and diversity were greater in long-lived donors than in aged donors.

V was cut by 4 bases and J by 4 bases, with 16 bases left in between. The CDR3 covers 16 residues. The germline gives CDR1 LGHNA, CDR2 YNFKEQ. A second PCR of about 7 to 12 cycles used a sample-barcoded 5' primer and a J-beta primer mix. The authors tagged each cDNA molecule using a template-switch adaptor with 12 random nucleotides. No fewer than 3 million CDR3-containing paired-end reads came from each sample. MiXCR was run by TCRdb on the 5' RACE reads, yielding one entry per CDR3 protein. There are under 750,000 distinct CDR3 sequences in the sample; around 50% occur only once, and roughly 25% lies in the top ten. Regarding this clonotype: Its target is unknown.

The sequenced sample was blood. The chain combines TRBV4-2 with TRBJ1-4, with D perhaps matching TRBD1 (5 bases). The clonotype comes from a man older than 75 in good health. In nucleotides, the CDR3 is TGTGCCAGCAGCCCGGGGCTCCCGCACGGTAATGAAAAACTGTTTTTT. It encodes CASSPGLPHGNEKLFF.